Below, 4 T cell receptor beta chains from the same sample are listed, as sequenced in a study of T cell repertoires in cytomegalovirus infection. TCRdb used MiXCR to reprocess the reads, holding one entry per CDR3 protein. This sample has hundreds of thousands of distinct CDR3 sequences, with around 31% found just once. Their cognate antigens are unknown. The source material was cultured PBMCs, sampled from culture after CMV antigen stimulation. The source is a human donor in good health (CMV status not recorded). Some clones in this sample may be carry-over from other donors' samples.

This chain uses TRBV27 with TRBJ2-5; a weak D match, TRBD2 (6 bases). Germline values: CDR1 MNHEY, CDR2 SMNVEV (reference sequence). V lost 4 bases and J lost 1, with 16 bases in between. CDR3 size: 16 residues. In DNA form, the CDR3 reads TGTGCCAGCAGTTCCTCCCATCGGGACTTCCAAGAGACCCAGTACTTC. It encodes CASSSSHRDFQETQYF.

The V gene is TRBV7-6, the J gene TRBJ2-7; a weak D match, TRBD1 (6 bases). V was pared by 4 bases and J by 4 bases, with 14 bases between. This CDR3 comprises 14 residues. The V gene's germline CDR1 is SGHVS and CDR2 FNYEAQ. The CDR3 here is CASSSKTGEYEQYF. The CDR3 region has the DNA TGTGCCAGCAGCTCCAAGACAGGTGAATACGAGCAGTACTTC.

The J gene is TRBJ1-1, the V gene TRBV6-5; D is possibly TRBD1 (6 bases). The CDR3 is 14 residues long. Trimming took 4 bases from V and 8 from J, leaving 17 bases between them. Germline values: CDR1 MNHEY, CDR2 SVGAGI. The CDR3 spells CASSSATGILEAFF. DNA of the CDR3: TGTGCCAGCAGTTCAGCTACAGGGATACTAGAAGCTTTCTTT.

The chain has TRBV6-1 and TRBJ1-6; TRBD1 might be the D (6 bases). This CDR3 spans 18 amino acids. Germline values: CDR1 MNHNS, CDR2 SASEGT. Trimming took 7 bases from V and 5 from J, leaving 24 bases between them. CDR3 DNA sequence: TGTGCCAGCAATGGGGACAATGTAGGACCCAGAAATAATTCACCCCTCCACTTT. It translates to CASNGDNVGPRNNSPLHF.